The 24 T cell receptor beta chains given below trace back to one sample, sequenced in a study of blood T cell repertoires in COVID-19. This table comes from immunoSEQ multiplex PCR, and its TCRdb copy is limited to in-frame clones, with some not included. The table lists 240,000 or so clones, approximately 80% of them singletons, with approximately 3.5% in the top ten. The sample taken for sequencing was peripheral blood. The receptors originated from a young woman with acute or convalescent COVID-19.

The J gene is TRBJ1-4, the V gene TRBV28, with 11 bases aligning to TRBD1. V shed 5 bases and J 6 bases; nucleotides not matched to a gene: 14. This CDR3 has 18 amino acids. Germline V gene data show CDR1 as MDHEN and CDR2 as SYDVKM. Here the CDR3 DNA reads TGTGCCAGCAGTGTCGGACAGGGGGCAACTCTCATAGATGAAAAACTGTTTTTT. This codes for CASSVGQGATLIDEKLFF.

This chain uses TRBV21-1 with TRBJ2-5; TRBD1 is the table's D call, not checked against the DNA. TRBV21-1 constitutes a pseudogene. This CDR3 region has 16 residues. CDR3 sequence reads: CASSILIGRPQETQYF. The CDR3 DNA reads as TGTGCCAGCAGCATACTGATTGGCAGGCCCCAAGAGACCCAGTACTTC.

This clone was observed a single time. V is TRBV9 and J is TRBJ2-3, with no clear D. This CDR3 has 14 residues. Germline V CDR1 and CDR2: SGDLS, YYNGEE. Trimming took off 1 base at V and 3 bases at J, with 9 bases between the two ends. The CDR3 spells CASSVSPQTDTQYF. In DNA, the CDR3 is TGTGCCAGCAGCGTATCCCCCCAGACAGATACGCAGTATTTT.

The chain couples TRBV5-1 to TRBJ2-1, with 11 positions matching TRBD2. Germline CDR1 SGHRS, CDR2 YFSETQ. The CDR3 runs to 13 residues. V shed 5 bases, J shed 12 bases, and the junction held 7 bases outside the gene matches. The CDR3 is CASRSRLAGWQFF. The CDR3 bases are TGCGCCAGCAGGTCTCGACTAGCGGGGTGGCAGTTCTTC.

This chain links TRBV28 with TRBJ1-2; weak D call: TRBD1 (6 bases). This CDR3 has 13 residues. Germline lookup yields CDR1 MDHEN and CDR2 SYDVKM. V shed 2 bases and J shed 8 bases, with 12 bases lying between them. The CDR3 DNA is TGTGCCAGCAGTTTAGGGGGCAGGCGGGGCTACACCTTC. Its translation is CASSLGGRRGYTF.

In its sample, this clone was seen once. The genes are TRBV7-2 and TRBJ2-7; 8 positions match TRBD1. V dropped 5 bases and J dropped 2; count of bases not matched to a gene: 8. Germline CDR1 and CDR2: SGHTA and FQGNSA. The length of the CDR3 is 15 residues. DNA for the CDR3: TGTGCCAGCAGCCCGGACAGGGTACGGGCCTACGAGCAGTACTTC. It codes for CASSPDRVRAYEQYF.

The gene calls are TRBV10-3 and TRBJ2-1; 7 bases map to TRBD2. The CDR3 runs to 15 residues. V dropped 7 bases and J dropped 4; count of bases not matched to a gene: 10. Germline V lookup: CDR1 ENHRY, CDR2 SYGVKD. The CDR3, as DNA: TGTGCCATCAACCCTTCTACTAGCGCGTACAATGAGCAGTTCTTC. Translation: CAINPSTSAYNEQFF.

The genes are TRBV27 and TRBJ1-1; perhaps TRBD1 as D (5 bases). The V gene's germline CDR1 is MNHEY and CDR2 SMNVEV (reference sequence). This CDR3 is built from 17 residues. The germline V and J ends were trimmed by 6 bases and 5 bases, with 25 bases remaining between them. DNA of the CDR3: TGTGCCAGCAGCCCCTCGATGTTTCGGGGGATTTATACTGAAGCTTTCTTT. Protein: CASSPSMFRGIYTEAFF.

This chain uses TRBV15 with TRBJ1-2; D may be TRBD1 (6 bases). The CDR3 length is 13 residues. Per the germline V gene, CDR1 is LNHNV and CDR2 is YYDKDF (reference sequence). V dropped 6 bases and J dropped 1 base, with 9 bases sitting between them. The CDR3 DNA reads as TGTGCCACCAGTCCGGACAGTAACTATGGCTACACCTTC. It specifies CATSPDSNYGYTF.

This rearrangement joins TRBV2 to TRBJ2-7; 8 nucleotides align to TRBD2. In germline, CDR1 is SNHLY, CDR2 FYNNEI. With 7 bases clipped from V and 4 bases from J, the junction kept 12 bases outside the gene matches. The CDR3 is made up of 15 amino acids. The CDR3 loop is CASTEAGRGGYEQYF. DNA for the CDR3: TGTGCCAGCACCGAGGCGGGACGGGGGGGTTACGAGCAGTACTTC.

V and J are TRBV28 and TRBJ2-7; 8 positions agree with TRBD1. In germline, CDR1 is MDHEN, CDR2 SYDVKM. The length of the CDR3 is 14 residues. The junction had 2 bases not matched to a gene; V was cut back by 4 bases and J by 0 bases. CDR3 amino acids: CASSYRGSSYEQYF. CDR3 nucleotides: TGTGCCAGCAGTTACAGGGGGTCCTCCTACGAGCAGTACTTC.

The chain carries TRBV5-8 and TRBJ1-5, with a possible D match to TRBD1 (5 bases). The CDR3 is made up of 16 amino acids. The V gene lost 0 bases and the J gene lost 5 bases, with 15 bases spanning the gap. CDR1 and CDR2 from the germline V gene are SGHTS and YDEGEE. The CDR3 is CASSLGSAGLHQPQHF. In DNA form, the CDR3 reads TGTGCCAGCAGCTTGGGTAGTGCAGGGCTCCATCAGCCCCAGCATTTT.

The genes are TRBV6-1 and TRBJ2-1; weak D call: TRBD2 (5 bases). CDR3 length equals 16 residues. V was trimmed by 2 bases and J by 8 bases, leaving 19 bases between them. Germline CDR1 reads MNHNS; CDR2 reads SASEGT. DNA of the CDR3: TGTGCCAGCAGTGAACCCCGCGGTGAGGGTTCGGATGAGCAGTTCTTC. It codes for CASSEPRGEGSDEQFF.

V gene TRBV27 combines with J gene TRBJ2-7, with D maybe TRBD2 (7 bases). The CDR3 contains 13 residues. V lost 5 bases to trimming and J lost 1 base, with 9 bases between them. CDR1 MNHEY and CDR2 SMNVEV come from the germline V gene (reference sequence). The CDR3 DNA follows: TGTGCCAGCAGTAAGGGGGGGTCCTACGAGCAGTACTTC. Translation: CASSKGGSYEQYF.

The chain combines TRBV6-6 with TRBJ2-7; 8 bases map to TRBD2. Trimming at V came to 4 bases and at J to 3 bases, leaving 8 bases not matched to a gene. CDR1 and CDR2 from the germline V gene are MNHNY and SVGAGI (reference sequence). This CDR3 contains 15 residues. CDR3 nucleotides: TGTGCCAGCAGTTCCTCGGGGGGGACGGTCTACGAGCAGTACTTC. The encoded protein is CASSSSGGTVYEQYF.

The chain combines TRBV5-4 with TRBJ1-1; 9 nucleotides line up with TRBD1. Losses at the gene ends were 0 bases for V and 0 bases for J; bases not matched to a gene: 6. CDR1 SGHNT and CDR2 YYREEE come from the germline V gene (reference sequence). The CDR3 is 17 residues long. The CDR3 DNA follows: TGTGCCAGCAGCTTGGGTCCGGGACAGGGATTGAACACTGAAGCTTTCTTT. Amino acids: CASSLGPGQGLNTEAFF. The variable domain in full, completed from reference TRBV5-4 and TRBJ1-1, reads ETGVTQSPTHLIKTRGQQVTLRCSSQSGHNTVSWYQQALGQGPQFIFQYYREEENGRGNFPPRFSGLQFPNYSSELNVNALELDDSALYLCASSLGPGQGLNTEAFFGQGTRLTVV.

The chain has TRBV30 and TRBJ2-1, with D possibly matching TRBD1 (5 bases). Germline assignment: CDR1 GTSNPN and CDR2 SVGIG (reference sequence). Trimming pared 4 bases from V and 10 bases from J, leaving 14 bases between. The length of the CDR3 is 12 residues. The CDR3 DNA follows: TGTGCCTGGACCAAGACAGACCCGGAGCAGTTCTTC. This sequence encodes CAWTKTDPEQFF.

CDR3 sequence reads: CASSLLGRTGDYGYTF. The CDR3 coding sequence is TGTGCCAGCAGCTTATTAGGAAGGACAGGGGACTATGGCTACACCTTC. The rearrangement links TRBV7-8 to TRBJ1-2, with 9 bases aligning to TRBD1. The CDR3 has 16 amino acids. Unmatched junction bases numbered 7, after V lost 2 bases and J lost 3 bases. The germline gives CDR1 SGHVS, CDR2 FQNEAQ.

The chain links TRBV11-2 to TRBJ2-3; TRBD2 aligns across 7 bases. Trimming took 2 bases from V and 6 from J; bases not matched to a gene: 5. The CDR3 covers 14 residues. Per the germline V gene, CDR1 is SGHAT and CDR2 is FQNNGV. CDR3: CASSLLLASDTQYF. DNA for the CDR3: TGTGCCAGCAGCTTATTACTAGCGAGCGATACGCAGTATTTT.

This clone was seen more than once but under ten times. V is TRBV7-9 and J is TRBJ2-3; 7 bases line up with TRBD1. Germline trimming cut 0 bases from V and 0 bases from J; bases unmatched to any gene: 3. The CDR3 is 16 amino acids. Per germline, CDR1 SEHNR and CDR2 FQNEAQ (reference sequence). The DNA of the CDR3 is TGTGCCAGCAGCTTAGCCGGGACAGCTAGCACAGATACGCAGTATTTT. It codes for CASSLAGTASTDTQYF.

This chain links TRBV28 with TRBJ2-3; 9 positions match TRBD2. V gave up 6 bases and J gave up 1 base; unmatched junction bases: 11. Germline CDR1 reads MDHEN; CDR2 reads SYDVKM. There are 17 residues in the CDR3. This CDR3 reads CASRPTSGGRGTDTQYF. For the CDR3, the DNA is TGTGCCAGCAGACCCACGTCCGGCGGGAGGGGCACAGATACGCAGTATTTT. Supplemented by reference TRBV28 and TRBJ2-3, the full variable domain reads DVKVTQSSRYLVKRTGEKVFLECVQDMDHENMFWYRQDPGLGLRLIYFSYDVKMKEKGDIPEGYSVSREKKERFSLILESASTNQTSMYLCASRPTSGGRGTDTQYFGPGTRLTVL.

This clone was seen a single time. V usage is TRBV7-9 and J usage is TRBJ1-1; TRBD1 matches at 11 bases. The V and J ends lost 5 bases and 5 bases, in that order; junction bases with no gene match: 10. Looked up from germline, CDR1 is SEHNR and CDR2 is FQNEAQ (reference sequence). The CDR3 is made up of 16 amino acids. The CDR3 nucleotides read TGTGCCAGCAGCCCCGGACAGGGGGCGGGGGGGACTGAAGCTTTCTTT. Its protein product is CASSPGQGAGGTEAFF.

Here the CDR3 reads CASIGTGPSNQPQHF. As DNA, the CDR3 is TGTGCCAGCATAGGAACAGGGCCCAGCAATCAGCCCCAGCATTTT. The rearrangement joins TRBV2 to TRBJ1-5, with D perhaps matching TRBD1 (6 bases). CDR1 and CDR2 (germline): SNHLY, FYNNEI. Trimming shortened V by 7 bases and J by 1 base, and 14 bases separated the two germline ends. There are 15 residues in the CDR3.

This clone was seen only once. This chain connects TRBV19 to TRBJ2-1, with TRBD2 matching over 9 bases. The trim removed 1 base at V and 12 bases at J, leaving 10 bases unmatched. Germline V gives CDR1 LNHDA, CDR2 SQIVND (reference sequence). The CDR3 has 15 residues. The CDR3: CASSIGGRGHNWQFF. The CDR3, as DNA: TGTGCCAGTAGTATAGGCGGGAGGGGCCACAATTGGCAGTTCTTC. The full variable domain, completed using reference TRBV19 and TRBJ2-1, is DGGITQSPKYLFRKEGQNVTLSCEQNLNHDAMYWYRQDPGQGLRLIYYSQIVNDFQKGDIAEGYSVSREKKESFPLTVTSAQKNPTAFYLCASSIGGRGHNWQFFGPGTRLTVL.